The clone carrying this T cell receptor beta chain was seen a single time. What it binds is unknown. The data derive from a study of cytomegalovirus exposure and HLA in healthy donors. Whole-study findings and limits: Cytomegalovirus association was assigned to approximately 180 TCR beta chains. Reports showed the classifier diagnosing cytomegalovirus status with high specificity and sensitivity. Subsequent analysis of the 95 to 150 validation repertoires found a tendency for first-cohort TCR clusters to co-occur.

Clones were sequenced by immunoSEQ multiplex PCR, and TCRdb holds only the in-frame ones, with some missing. The sample lists under 75,000 clones; about 82% were seen once. The V segment lost 4 bases and the J segment 4 bases; nucleotides outside the gene matches: 2. The CDR3 runs 14 residues. Germline V CDR1 and CDR2: SGDLS, YYNGEE. The study drew the donors from its roughly 110-subject validation cohort, separate from the roughly 700-subject first cohort. The receptor comes from a man aged 25 to 40 in good health and CMV-seronegative. The chain couples TRBV9 to TRBJ2-1; 10 positions agree with TRBD2. The sequencing sample was made of PBMCs. CDR3 bases: TGTGCCAGCAGCCAAGCGGGAGGGTACAATGAGCAGTTCTTC. Protein: CASSQAGGYNEQFF.